These T cell receptor beta chains were read from a single sample in a study of T cell responses to AZD1222 COVID-19 vaccine. Here immunoSEQ multiplex PCR was the method, and the copy in TCRdb shows in-frame clones only, minus some. The repertoire holds 110,000 or so clones, with more than 85% as singletons. The sequencing used peripheral blood, collected 28 days after the second AZD1222 dose. The receptor set was obtained from an adult who received the AZD1222 COVID-19 vaccine. Each CDR3 is given with its conserved first and last residue. Fields, in order: clone size, D gene, J gene, V gene, CDR3 DNA, CDR3 protein. D genes are given only for firm matches. Only part of the rows carry a size: once, few, many, or a class if the clone is expanded.

>NA|NA|TRBJ1-1|TRBV12-2
TGTGCAAGCCCTCAGTACACTGAAGCTTTCTTT
CASPQYTEAFF
>NA|NA|TRBJ2-2|TRBV30
TGTGCCCACCTACAGGTGAACACCGGGGAGCTGTTTTTT
CAHLQVNTGELFF
>NA|NA|TRBJ2-1|TRBV6-5
TGTGCCAGCAGTTACTGGGCCCCACAATCCTACAATGAGCAGTTCTTC
CASSYWAPQSYNEQFF
>NA|TRBD1|TRBJ1-2|TRBV11-2
TGTGCCAGCAGCAGGGACAGGGGTAACTATGGCTACACCTTC
CASSRDRGNYGYTF
>NA|NA|TRBJ1-2|TRBV9
TGTGCCAGCAGTGATGACGTCGTCTATGGCTACACCTTC
CASSDDVVYGYTF
>NA|TRBD1|TRBJ2-7|TRBV28
TGTGCCAGCAGTCTCGGGGACAGGGGCTACGAGCAGTACTTC
CASSLGDRGYEQYF
>NA|NA|TRBJ2-5|TRBV18
TGTGCCAGCTCACCACCGAGTGGGAGCGGAGAGACCCAGTACTTC
CASSPPSGSGETQYF
>NA|NA|TRBJ1-2|TRBV19
TGTGCCACCTATTTTGGGGGCTACACCTTC
CATYFGGYTF
>NA|TRBD1|TRBJ2-3|TRBV12-3/TRBV12-4
TGTGCCAGCAGTGCGACAGGGGCAGATACGCAGTATTTT
CASSATGADTQYF
>NA|NA|TRBJ1-6|TRBV5-8
TGTGCCAGCAGCATAGGACAGCCTATGTATTCACCCCTCCACTTT
CASSIGQPMYSPLHF
>NA|NA|TRBJ2-7|TRBV4-3
TGCGCCAGCAGCCCTGGGGGCGGGCCCTACGAGCAGTACTTC
CASSPGGGPYEQYF
>NA|NA|TRBJ2-7|TRBV5-1
TGCGCCAGCAGCTTGGGAGTGTACGAGCAGTACTTC
CASSLGVYEQYF
>NA|NA|TRBJ2-1|TRBV6-5
TGTGCCAGCAGCCTCACCGGGGAACCCTACAATGAGCAGTTCTTC
CASSLTGEPYNEQFF
>NA|TRBD2|TRBJ2-3|TRBV28
TGTGCCAGCAGCCCAAGGGGACTAGCGGGAGGTACAGATACGCAGTATTTT
CASSPRGLAGGTDTQYF
>NA|NA|TRBJ1-2|TRBV4-1
TGCGCCAGCAGCCAAGAGTACAGGGCTAACTATGGCTACACCTTC
CASSQEYRANYGYTF
>NA|NA|TRBJ1-1|TRBV5-6
TGTGCCAGCAGCTTGGACGTGGAGGGAATGGCTGAAGCTTTCTTT
CASSLDVEGMAEAFF
>few|TRBD1|TRBJ1-2|TRBV3-1/TRBV3-2
TGTGCCAGCAGCCCTCACCCGGGGCAGGGGGTCGACTATGGCTACACCTTC
CASSPHPGQGVDYGYTF
>NA|NA|TRBJ2-2|TRBV4-2
TGTGCCAGCTCTACTCCCCCCGGGGAGCTGTTTTTT
CASSTPPGELFF
>NA|NA|TRBJ2-7|TRBV19
TGTGCCAGTAGTATTGGGCAGGGGAGATACGAGCAGTACTTC
CASSIGQGRYEQYF
>NA|TRBD1|TRBJ1-6|TRBV18
TGTGCCAGCTCACGTGGGACAGGGGGCTCGATATCACCCCTCCACTTT
CASSRGTGGSISPLHF
>NA|NA|TRBJ1-2|TRBV10-1
TGCGCCAGCAGTGAGTCGGGGGGCTATGGCTACACCTTC
CASSESGGYGYTF
>NA|NA|TRBJ2-3|TRBV9
TGTGCCAGCAGCGCCCGCCTCTCAGATACGCAGTATTTT
CASSARLSDTQYF
>NA|NA|TRBJ2-3|TRBV5-1
TGCGCCAGCAGCTTGGGCTCGGGTACAGATACGCAGTATTTT
CASSLGSGTDTQYF
>once|TRBD1|TRBJ1-5|TRBV5-5
TGTGCCAGCAGCGGACAGGGAGGGAATCAGCCCCAGCATTTT
CASSGQGGNQPQHF
>once|NA|TRBJ1-1|TRBV19
TGTGCCACCGGGGAAGGGGTGGGCACTGAAGCTTTCTTT
CATGEGVGTEAFF
>NA|NA|TRBJ1-3|TRBV9
TGTGCCAGCAGCGGGGGGAACGGAAACACCATATATTTT
CASSGGNGNTIYF
>NA|NA|TRBJ2-7|TRBV7-2
TGTGCCAGCAGCTTCCCCGTAGTGGGGGCCTTCTCCTACGAGCAGTACTTC
CASSFPVVGAFSYEQYF
>NA|NA|TRBJ2-7|TRBV6-5
TGTGCCAGCAGTTCAGGTCACTACGAGCAGTACTTC
CASSSGHYEQYF
>NA|TRBD2|TRBJ2-5|TRBV24-1
TGTGCCACCAGTGATCCCGGGTCTAGCGGGCCGAAAGAGACCCAGTACTTC
CATSDPGSSGPKETQYF
>NA|NA|TRBJ2-5|TRBV7-3
TGTGCCAGCAGCTCGACATTACAAGAGACCCAGTACTTC
CASSSTLQETQYF
>NA|TRBD1|TRBJ2-7|TRBV19
TGTGCCAGTAGTGTGACAGGGGACTACGAGCAGTACTTC
CASSVTGDYEQYF
>NA|NA|TRBJ1-2|TRBV3-1/TRBV3-2
TGTGCCAGCAGCCCCCCACCGTGGGGGAGTAACTATGGCTACACCTTC
CASSPPPWGSNYGYTF
>few|NA|TRBJ1-2|TRBV5-6
TGTGCCAGCAACGGTGGTGCCCGGAACTATGGCTACACCTTC
CASNGGARNYGYTF